The 23 T cell receptor beta chains in this list originate from one sample, sequenced in a study of control samples from healthy donors and cancer patients. The data were produced by immunoSEQ multiplex PCR, yet TCRdb's version contains in-frame clones alone and is incomplete. The repertoire holds about 100,000 clones, with roughly nine tenths as singletons. Material: blood. The receptors were gathered from a woman in her forties or fifties in good health.

This sequence joins TRBV25-1 and TRBJ1-5, with 7 bases identical to TRBD1. The V segment lost 3 bases and the J segment 9 bases; nucleotides outside the gene matches: 8. The length of the CDR3 is 14 residues. The germline V gene encodes CDR1 MGHDK and CDR2 SYGVNS. CDR3: CASSETTGLGPQHF. CDR3 in DNA: TGTGCCAGCAGTGAGACGACAGGGCTCGGGCCCCAGCATTTT.

V gene TRBV30 combines with J gene TRBJ2-2, with D maybe TRBD2 (5 bases). The CDR3 loop spans 14 amino acids. Per germline, CDR1 GTSNPN and CDR2 SVGIG (reference sequence). Deletions cut 4 bases from V and 5 bases from J, with 14 bases between. CDR3 sequence (DNA): TGTGCCTGGACCTCCGGGATAGTAACCGGGGAGCTGTTTTTT. Translating gives CAWTSGIVTGELFF. Together with reference TRBV30 and TRBJ2-2, the CDR3 gives the full variable domain: SQTIHQWPATLVQPVGSPLSLECTVEGTSNPNLYWYRQAAGRGLQLLFYSVGIGQISSEVPQNLSASRPQDRQFILSSKKLLLSDSGFYLCAWTSGIVTGELFFGEGSRLTVL.

The chain links TRBV18 to TRBJ1-2; D call uncertain. The ends were cut back, 2 bases at V and 2 bases at J, with 12 bases in the middle. Germline values: CDR1 KGHSH, CDR2 LQKENI. The CDR3 totals 15 residues. The CDR3 nucleotides read TGTGCCAGCTCACCATCTAGAAGGATCAACTATGGCTACACCTTC. Protein sequence: CASSPSRRINYGYTF.

This clone occurred a few times. The rearrangement uses TRBV12-3 or TRBV12-4 and TRBJ2-7, with 7 bases aligning to TRBD1. The CDR3 covers 13 residues. V dropped 6 bases and J dropped 6; count of bases not matched to a gene: 8. CDR3 sequence reads: CASSDQTGFEQYF. CDR3 nucleotide sequence: TGTGCCAGCAGCGACCAGACAGGGTTCGAGCAGTACTTC.

V and J are TRBV10-2 and TRBJ2-6, with D uncertain. Germline V CDR1 and CDR2: WSHSY, SAAADI. The CDR3 is made up of 15 amino acids. V lost 6 bases to trimming and J lost 4 bases, with 13 bases between them. The CDR3 here is CASRGPETGANVLTF. Written as DNA, the CDR3 is TGCGCCAGCAGGGGCCCCGAGACAGGGGCCAACGTCCTGACTTTC.

Sample share makes this clone medium-sized. CDR3 sequence reads: CAAVSSSSSTGELFF. CDR3 bases: TGTGCCGCGGTGAGTTCGTCGTCGAGCACCGGGGAGCTGTTTTTT. The chain combines TRBV5-4 with TRBJ2-2; D unresolved. The ends were cut back, 10 bases at V and 4 bases at J, with 20 bases in the middle. The CDR3 is 15 amino acids. CDR1 SGHNT and CDR2 YYREEE come from the germline V gene (reference sequence). Full variable domain (outside the CDR3, taken from reference TRBV5-4 and TRBJ2-2): ETGVTQSPTHLIKTRGQQVTLRCSSQSGHNTVSWYQQALGQGPQFIFQYYREEENGRGNFPPRFSGLQFPNYSSELNVNALELDDSALYLCAAVSSSSSTGELFFGEGSRLTVL.

This chain joins TRBV5-1 and TRBJ2-1; TRBD1 matches 8 bases. In germline, CDR1 is SGHRS, CDR2 YFSETQ. Unmatched junction bases numbered 5, after V lost 2 bases and J lost 7 bases. CDR3 size: 14 residues. The CDR3 loop reads CASSFRGLGNEQFF. CDR3 bases: TGCGCCAGCAGCTTCAGGGGGCTGGGGAATGAGCAGTTCTTC.

The V call is TRBV11-2, the J call TRBJ2-2; D uncertain. Germline-derived CDR1 and CDR2 are SGHAT and FQNNGV. V was trimmed by 5 bases and J by 6 bases, leaving 16 bases between them. There are 15 residues in the CDR3. CDR3 sequence: CASSIRPQLAGELFF. The CDR3 DNA sequence: TGTGCCAGCAGCATACGCCCCCAATTGGCCGGGGAGCTGTTTTTT.

This clone was seen a few times. The chain is built from TRBV7-9 and TRBJ2-7, with 7 bases lining up with TRBD1. The V gene end was trimmed by 5 bases and the J gene end by 6 bases; junction bases not matched to a gene: 10. Germline CDR1 SEHNR, CDR2 FQNEAQ (reference sequence). The CDR3 has 14 residues. The CDR3 region has the DNA TGTGCCAGCAGCGCGCGACAGGGTTCAGTCGAGCAGTACTTC. This gives the protein CASSARQGSVEQYF.

The rearrangement uses TRBV25-1 and TRBJ2-2, with D unclear. Germline CDR1 reads MGHDK; CDR2 reads SYGVNS. V lost 5 bases to trimming and J lost 2 bases, with 9 bases between them. The length of the CDR3 is 14 residues. CDR3: CASSRAGNTGELFF. The CDR3 DNA reads TGTGCCAGCAGTCGGGCAGGAAACACCGGGGAGCTGTTTTTT.

This sequence joins TRBV19 and TRBJ1-4; D gene uncertain. Germline V CDR1 and CDR2: LNHDA, SQIVND (reference sequence). The CDR3 is 9 amino acids. The ends were cut back, 1 base at V and 14 bases at J, with 2 bases in the middle. The CDR3 is CASSIVLFF. Written as DNA, the CDR3 is TGTGCCAGTAGTATAGTGCTGTTTTTT.

The chain carries TRBV6-2 or TRBV6-3 and TRBJ1-5; no reliable D call. V lost 2 bases, J lost 3 bases, and 23 bases lay in between. The germline gives CDR1 MNHEY, CDR2 SVGEGT. This CDR3 has 19 amino acids. The CDR3 loop reads CASSYIPLRFRAYNQPQHF. The CDR3 region has the DNA TGTGCCAGCAGTTACATCCCTCTCAGATTTAGGGCTTACAATCAGCCCCAGCATTTT.

The chain is built from TRBV24-1 and TRBJ2-2, with 8 bases identical to TRBD1. Losses at the gene ends were 2 bases for V and 7 bases for J; bases not matched to a gene: 8. CDR3 size: 16 residues. Germline assignment: CDR1 KGHDR and CDR2 SFDVKD. CDR3 residues: CATSDSPGGYYGELFF. CDR3 DNA: TGTGCCACCAGTGATTCCCCAGGGGGCTATTACGGGGAGCTGTTTTTT.

J is TRBJ1-2 and V is TRBV27; 11 nucleotides agree with TRBD1. CDR3 size: 16 residues. Germline trimming cut 6 bases from V and 5 bases from J; bases unmatched to any gene: 11. Germline lookup yields CDR1 MNHEY and CDR2 SMNVEV (reference sequence). CDR3 DNA: TGTGCCAGCAGGGGAACCGGGACAGGGGGTGGGTATGGCTACACCTTC. Translating gives CASRGTGTGGGYGYTF.

This clone was counted a single time. The V call is TRBV7-2, the J call TRBJ2-5; D is possibly TRBD2 (6 bases). With 7 bases removed from V and 5 bases from J, the gap between germline ends came to 11 bases. The germline V gene encodes CDR1 SGHTA and CDR2 FQGNSA. This CDR3 is built from 12 residues. The CDR3 DNA is TGTGCCAGCACTCGCGGGACCGAGACCCAGTACTTC. Its translation is CASTRGTETQYF.

The V and J genes are TRBV12-5 and TRBJ2-1; 8 bases agree with TRBD2. The CDR3 covers 13 residues. The trim removed 6 bases at V and 5 bases at J, leaving 3 bases unmatched. The germline V gene has CDR1 LGHNT and CDR2 FRNRAP. CDR3 sequence: CASGDGGDNEQFF. In DNA, the CDR3 is TGTGCTAGTGGCGACGGGGGGGACAATGAGCAGTTCTTC.

The J gene is TRBJ2-7, the V gene TRBV3-1 (or the pseudogene TRBV3-2), with 7 positions matching TRBD2. The CDR3 sequence is 18 residues long. Trimming removed 0 bases from V and 0 bases from J; junction bases left unmatched: 11. CDR1 is LGHDT and CDR2 is YNNKEL in the germline V gene (reference sequence). The CDR3 reads CASSQEGSKRGRSYEQYF. CDR3 nucleotide sequence: TGTGCCAGCAGCCAAGAGGGGAGTAAGCGGGGTCGCTCCTACGAGCAGTACTTC.

The chain carries TRBV13 and TRBJ2-1; no reliable D call. Trimming pared 6 bases from V and 0 bases from J, leaving 15 bases between. Germline V gene data show CDR1 as PRHDT and CDR2 as FYEKMQ (reference sequence). This CDR3 is 16 amino acids long. The chain's CDR3 is CASSWRDQSSYNEQFF. CDR3 bases: TGTGCCAGCAGTTGGCGAGATCAGAGCTCCTACAATGAGCAGTTCTTC.

In DNA form, the CDR3 reads TGTGCCAGCAGAACCTCACAGCTCTATGGCTACACCTTC. This encodes CASRTSQLYGYTF. V usage is TRBV6-5 and J usage is TRBJ1-2; no reliable D call. This CDR3 comprises 13 residues. The germline V gene encodes CDR1 MNHEY and CDR2 SVGAGI. The V and J ends lost 6 bases and 4 bases respectively, with 12 bases between them.

CDR3 protein: CASSFGGEGLEQYF. CDR3 coding DNA: TGCGCCAGCAGCTTCGGCGGAGAGGGTCTCGAGCAGTACTTC. J is TRBJ2-7 and V is TRBV5-1, with TRBD2 as a possible D gene (5 bases). The V end lost 2 bases, the J end lost 6 bases, and 15 bases lay between the germline ends. The CDR3 has 14 residues. CDR1 is SGHRS, CDR2 YFSETQ, per germline.

The rearrangement uses TRBV5-6 and TRBJ1-1; D ambiguous. Trimming cost V 1 base and J 1 base, with 2 bases left between them. The germline CDR1 and CDR2 sequences are SGHDT and YYEEEE. The CDR3 runs to 12 residues. The CDR3 sequence: CASSLPNTEAFF. CDR3 nucleotide sequence: TGTGCCAGCAGCTTGCCGAACACTGAAGCTTTCTTT.

This CDR3 reads CASRGDRAHNEQFF. The CDR3 coding sequence is TGTGCCAGTAGAGGGGACAGGGCCCACAATGAGCAGTTCTTC. The chain recombines TRBV19 with TRBJ2-1; the match to TRBD1 covers 9 bases. This CDR3 spans 14 amino acids. V lost 6 bases and J lost 5; bases outside the gene matches: 5. Germline V gene data show CDR1 as LNHDA and CDR2 as SQIVND (reference sequence). Filled out from reference TRBV19 and TRBJ2-1, the complete variable domain reads DGGITQSPKYLFRKEGQNVTLSCEQNLNHDAMYWYRQDPGQGLRLIYYSQIVNDFQKGDIAEGYSVSREKKESFPLTVTSAQKNPTAFYLCASRGDRAHNEQFFGPGTRLTVL.

The rearrangement joins TRBV7-9 to TRBJ1-1, with unresolved D. The germline gives CDR1 SEHNR, CDR2 FQNEAQ (reference sequence). This CDR3 contains 16 residues. Trimming removed 5 bases from V and 0 bases from J, with 16 bases in between. CDR3: CASSRGVGLMNTEAFF. In DNA, the CDR3 is TGTGCCAGCAGCCGGGGAGTCGGCCTAATGAACACTGAAGCTTTCTTT.